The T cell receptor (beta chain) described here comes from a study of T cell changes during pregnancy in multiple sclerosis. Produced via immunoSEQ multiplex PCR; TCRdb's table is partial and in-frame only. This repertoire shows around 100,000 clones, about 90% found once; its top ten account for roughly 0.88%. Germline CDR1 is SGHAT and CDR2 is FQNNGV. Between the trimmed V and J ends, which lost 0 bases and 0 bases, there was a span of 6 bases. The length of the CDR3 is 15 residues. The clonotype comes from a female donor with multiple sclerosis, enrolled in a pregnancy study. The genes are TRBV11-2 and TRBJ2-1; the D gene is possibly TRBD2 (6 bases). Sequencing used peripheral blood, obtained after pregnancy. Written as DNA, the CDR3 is TGTGCCAGCAGCTTAGAAGCGGGCTCCTACAATGAGCAGTTCTTC. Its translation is CASSLEAGSYNEQFF.